Listed below are T cell receptor beta chains from one sample, sequenced in a study of blood T cell repertoires in COVID-19. The data were produced by immunoSEQ multiplex PCR, yet TCRdb's version contains in-frame clones alone and is incomplete. The profile covers 150,000 or so clones, with 80% appearing a single time and 10% to 15% taken by the ten largest. The source material was peripheral blood. The receptors come from a man aged 55 to 70 with active or convalescent COVID-19. Each CDR3 is given with its conserved first and last residue. The order of the fields is clone size, CDR3 length, D gene, V gene, J gene, CDR3 protein, CDR3 DNA. The D gene is left open where the match is weak. A row's size may be missing; if present it is once, few, many or a size class.

clone size: once; CDR3 length: 15; D gene: TRBD2; V gene: TRBV3-1/TRBV3-2; J gene: TRBJ2-2; CDR3 protein: CASTSGSDNTGELFF; CDR3 DNA: TGTGCCAGCACCAGCGGGAGCGATAACACCGGGGAGCTGTTTTTT
clone size: NA; CDR3 length: 13; D gene: TRBD1; V gene: TRBV19; J gene: TRBJ2-5; CDR3 protein: CARKGQGEKTQYF; CDR3 DNA: TGTGCCAGGAAGGGACAGGGGGAGAAGACCCAGTACTTC
clone size: NA; CDR3 length: 15; D gene: TRBD2; V gene: TRBV13; J gene: TRBJ2-3; CDR3 protein: CASSLGTSGTDTQYF; CDR3 DNA: TGTGCCAGCAGCCTGGGGACTAGCGGGACAGATACGCAGTATTTT
clone size: NA; CDR3 length: 14; D gene: TRBD1; V gene: TRBV30; J gene: TRBJ1-1; CDR3 protein: CAWSATILTGELFF; CDR3 DNA: TGTGCCTGGAGTGCCACGATATTGACAGGGGAGTTGTTCTTT
clone size: NA; CDR3 length: 18; D gene: TRBD2; V gene: TRBV11-2; J gene: TRBJ2-3; CDR3 protein: CASSLGLAGAGGTDTQYF; CDR3 DNA: TGTGCCAGCAGCTTGGGACTAGCGGGAGCAGGGGGCACAGATACGCAGTATTTT
clone size: NA; CDR3 length: 12; D gene: TRBD2; V gene: TRBV11-1; J gene: TRBJ2-1; CDR3 protein: CASRPTSGEQFF; CDR3 DNA: TGTGCCAGCAGACCGACTAGCGGTGAGCAGTTCTTC
clone size: NA; CDR3 length: 15; D gene: NA; V gene: TRBV11-2; J gene: TRBJ2-2; CDR3 protein: CASSFGSQLPGELFF; CDR3 DNA: TGTGCCAGCAGCTTCGGGTCCCAACTCCCCGGGGAGCTGTTTTTT
clone size: NA; CDR3 length: 14; D gene: NA; V gene: TRBV2; J gene: TRBJ2-3; CDR3 protein: CASSAGELTDTQYF; CDR3 DNA: TGTGCCAGCAGTGCGGGAGAACTCACAGATACGCAGTATTTT
clone size: NA; CDR3 length: 14; D gene: NA; V gene: TRBV5-1; J gene: TRBJ2-7; CDR3 protein: CASSFSSSSYEQYF; CDR3 DNA: TGCGCCAGCAGCTTTAGCTCGAGCTCCTACGAGCAGTACTTC
clone size: NA; CDR3 length: 15; D gene: NA; V gene: TRBV5-6; J gene: TRBJ2-7; CDR3 protein: CASSFRLVEVHEQYF; CDR3 DNA: TGTGCCAGCAGCTTTAGACTAGTCGAAGTCCACGAGCAGTACTTC
clone size: NA; CDR3 length: 15; D gene: NA; V gene: TRBV18; J gene: TRBJ1-1; CDR3 protein: CASSPPSRSIPEAFF; CDR3 DNA: TGTGCCAGCTCACCACCATCCAGGTCCATCCCTGAAGCTTTCTTT
clone size: NA; CDR3 length: 16; D gene: NA; V gene: TRBV4-2; J gene: TRBJ2-3; CDR3 protein: CASSQDTRRTKDTQYF; CDR3 DNA: TGTGCCAGCAGCCAAGATACTAGGCGCACGAAAGATACGCAGTATTTT
clone size: NA; CDR3 length: 14; D gene: TRBD1; V gene: TRBV19; J gene: TRBJ2-7; CDR3 protein: CASSMVQGAYEQYF; CDR3 DNA: TGTGCCAGTAGTATGGTACAGGGGGCCTACGAGCAGTACTTC
clone size: NA; CDR3 length: 12; D gene: NA; V gene: TRBV19; J gene: TRBJ2-7; CDR3 protein: CASSEGVNEQYF; CDR3 DNA: TGTGCCAGTAGTGAAGGGGTGAACGAGCAGTACTTC
clone size: NA; CDR3 length: 14; D gene: TRBD2; V gene: TRBV2; J gene: TRBJ2-1; CDR3 protein: CASSENGREGEQFF; CDR3 DNA: TGTGCCAGCAGTGAAAACGGGAGGGAAGGTGAGCAGTTCTTC
clone size: many; CDR3 length: 14; D gene: NA; V gene: TRBV6-5; J gene: TRBJ2-7; CDR3 protein: CASGERRSAYEQYF; CDR3 DNA: TGTGCCAGCGGGGAGCGCCGTTCGGCCTACGAGCAGTACTTC
clone size: NA; CDR3 length: 16; D gene: TRBD1; V gene: TRBV25-1; J gene: TRBJ1-6; CDR3 protein: CASSDPSRGMDSPLHF; CDR3 DNA: TGTGCCAGCAGTGATCCTTCCAGGGGGATGGATTCACCCCTCCACTTT
clone size: NA; CDR3 length: 16; D gene: TRBD1; V gene: TRBV18; J gene: TRBJ1-6; CDR3 protein: CASSPLGQGGNSPLHF; CDR3 DNA: TGTGCCAGCTCACCACTCGGACAGGGAGGGAATTCACCCCTCCACTTT
clone size: NA; CDR3 length: 16; D gene: TRBD2; V gene: TRBV5-5; J gene: TRBJ2-1; CDR3 protein: CASSFGLAGAYNEQFF; CDR3 DNA: TGTGCCAGCAGCTTCGGACTAGCGGGAGCCTACAATGAGCAGTTCTTC
clone size: NA; CDR3 length: 14; D gene: TRBD2; V gene: TRBV5-4; J gene: TRBJ2-5; CDR3 protein: CASSPDRGVETQYF; CDR3 DNA: TGTGCCAGCAGCCCCGATCGGGGGGTAGAGACCCAGTACTTC
clone size: NA; CDR3 length: 14; D gene: NA; V gene: TRBV3-1/TRBV3-2; J gene: TRBJ1-2; CDR3 protein: CASSQEGEYYGYTF; CDR3 DNA: TGTGCCAGCAGCCAAGAAGGGGAATACTATGGCTACACCTTC
clone size: many; CDR3 length: 19; D gene: TRBD2; V gene: TRBV7-2; J gene: TRBJ2-3; CDR3 protein: CASNQPRLAGPTSTDTQYF; CDR3 DNA: TGTGCCAGCAACCAACCCCGACTAGCGGGTCCAACTAGCACAGATACGCAGTATTTT
clone size: many; CDR3 length: 14; D gene: TRBD1; V gene: TRBV7-2; J gene: TRBJ1-2; CDR3 protein: CASSPQGEDYGYTF; CDR3 DNA: TGTGCCAGCAGCCCTCAGGGGGAGGACTATGGCTACACCTTC
clone size: NA; CDR3 length: 13; D gene: NA; V gene: TRBV29-1; J gene: TRBJ1-1; CDR3 protein: CSVPRGEGTEAFF; CDR3 DNA: TGCAGCGTCCCTCGGGGGGAGGGCACTGAAGCTTTCTTT
clone size: NA; CDR3 length: 16; D gene: TRBD2; V gene: TRBV3-1/TRBV3-2; J gene: TRBJ2-2; CDR3 protein: CASSQGGTRGRRELFF; CDR3 DNA: TGTGCCAGCAGCCAAGGCGGGACTAGGGGACGGCGGGAGCTGTTTTTT
clone size: NA; CDR3 length: 14; D gene: NA; V gene: TRBV7-6; J gene: TRBJ2-5; CDR3 protein: CASSFHTSSETQYF; CDR3 DNA: TGTGCCAGCAGCTTCCACACTAGTTCTGAGACCCAGTACTTC
clone size: many; CDR3 length: 14; D gene: NA; V gene: TRBV19; J gene: TRBJ2-3; CDR3 protein: CASSIAAGRDTQYF; CDR3 DNA: TGTGCCAGTAGTATAGCCGCAGGAAGAGATACGCAGTATTTT
clone size: NA; CDR3 length: 18; D gene: TRBD1; V gene: TRBV7-9; J gene: TRBJ1-5; CDR3 protein: CASSLETGGYIGNQPQHF; CDR3 DNA: TGTGCCAGCAGCTTAGAGACAGGGGGGTATATTGGCAATCAGCCCCAGCATTTT